The rows below give T cell receptor beta chains drawn from one sample of a study of beta chain features in type 1 diabetes. The protocol was immunoSEQ multiplex PCR, while the TCRdb copy is restricted to in-frame clones and leaves out a portion. The table records approximately 470,000 clones, 30% of them present only once. Sequenced input: naive CD4+ T cells from blood. All receptors derive from a man between 18 and 29 years old in good health. Both conserved end residues are part of each CDR3. Fields, in order: J gene, clone size, V gene, CDR3 length, D gene, CDR3 DNA, CDR3 protein. D genes are given only for firm matches. Rows give clone size only sometimes, using once, few, many, or a class for an expanded clone.

TRBJ2-1 | NA | TRBV30 | 13 | TRBD2 | TGTGCCTGGAGACTAGCGGGAGGGGTTGAGCAGTTCTTC | CAWRLAGGVEQFF
TRBJ1-2 | NA | TRBV29-1 | 12 | NA | TGCAGCGTTGAAATTGGAAGGGGCCCCACCACCTTC | CSVEIGRGPTTF
TRBJ2-7 | few | TRBV21-1 | 15 | NA | TGTGCCACCTTCCGACAGGACCCAAAGACCTACGAGCAGTACTTC | CATFRQDPKTYEQYF
TRBJ1-1 | NA | TRBV7-9 | 13 | NA | TGTGCCAGCAGCTTAGACACGGACACTGAAGCTTTCTTT | CASSLDTDTEAFF
TRBJ1-2 | few | TRBV4-1 | 14 | NA | TGCGCCAGCAGCCAAGATCCAGGGAGCTATGGCTACACCTTC | CASSQDPGSYGYTF
TRBJ2-1 | NA | TRBV30 | 15 | TRBD2 | TGTGCCTGGAGCCAGCACGCTAGCGGGCGGAATGAGCAGTTCTTC | CAWSQHASGRNEQFF
TRBJ2-5 | NA | TRBV2 | 13 | NA | TGTGCCAGCACTAGACCGCAACAAGAGACCCAGTACTTC | CASTRPQQETQYF
TRBJ1-1 | NA | TRBV30 | 15 | NA | TGTGCCTGGAGCACCTCCCGGCGGGGGTCCTCTGAAGCTTTCTTT | CAWSTSRRGSSEAFF
TRBJ2-5 | NA | TRBV28 | 16 | TRBD1 | TGTGCCAGCAGCCCTGGGGCAACAGGGGGCGAAAAGACCCAGTACTTC | CASSPGATGGEKTQYF
TRBJ1-2 | few | TRBV29-1 | 13 | NA | TGCAGCGTCCGGGGAGATATCAGGGATAGCTACACCTTC | CSVRGDIRDSYTF
TRBJ2-5 | NA | TRBV4-2 | 19 | TRBD2 | TGTGCCAGCAGCCAAGAAGGACTCGCGGCTAGCGGGAGACTCCAGACCCAGTACTTC | CASSQEGLAASGRLQTQYF
TRBJ2-1 | few | TRBV10-3 | 15 | TRBD2 | TGTGCCATCAGTGCGTTGACTAGCTTCTACAATGAGCAGTTCTTC | CAISALTSFYNEQFF
TRBJ2-3 | few | TRBV28 | 16 | NA | TGTGCCAGCAGATCGCTGGGATGGCTCGGCACAGATACGCAGTATTTT | CASRSLGWLGTDTQYF
TRBJ2-1 | few | TRBV15 | 15 | TRBD2 | TGTGCCACCAGCAGCCGGACTAGCGCGTACAATGAGCAGTTCTTC | CATSSRTSAYNEQFF
TRBJ2-3 | NA | TRBV7-3 | 13 | NA | TGTGCCAGCAGCTTTGGGGGGACAGATACGCAGTATTTT | CASSFGGTDTQYF
TRBJ2-3 | NA | TRBV7-2 | 14 | NA | TGTGCCAGCAGCTTATGGCACCTCACAGATACGCAGTATTTT | CASSLWHLTDTQYF
TRBJ1-1 | few | TRBV5-1 | 15 | NA | TGCGCCAGCAGCTTGACGGCAGGGGTGAACACTGAAGCTTTCTTT | CASSLTAGVNTEAFF
TRBJ2-2 | NA | TRBV30 | 15 | NA | TGTGCCTGGAGTGTCAGGGGCGTGAACACCGGGGAGCTGTTTTTT | CAWSVRGVNTGELFF
TRBJ2-1 | NA | TRBV25-1 | 16 | NA | TGTGCCAGCAGTGAATATGGCTGGGGCTCCTACAATGAGCAGTTCTTC | CASSEYGWGSYNEQFF
TRBJ2-1 | NA | TRBV11-2 | 15 | NA | TGTGCCAGCAGCTTAGGAGGCCTTCCGTCCAATGAGCAGTTCTTC | CASSLGGLPSNEQFF
TRBJ2-1 | few | TRBV25-1 | 14 | TRBD2 | TGTGCCAGCAGTGAACCGGGAGGTGGTAATGAGCAGTTCTTC | CASSEPGGGNEQFF
TRBJ2-7 | NA | TRBV30 | 14 | NA | TGTGCCTGGAGTGTAAACAACAGGGTCTACGAGCAGTACTTC | CAWSVNNRVYEQYF
TRBJ2-7 | NA | TRBV28 | 12 | NA | TGTGCCAGCAGTGCCCTAGCGTTCGAGCAGTACTTC | CASSALAFEQYF
TRBJ2-5 | few | TRBV4-3 | 15 | NA | TGCGCCAGCAGCCCCAGAGCCAGCGCCCTGGAGACCCAGTACTTC | CASSPRASALETQYF
TRBJ2-1 | few | TRBV5-1 | 18 | TRBD2 | TGCGCCAGCAGCCCACCCGGACTAGCGGGATGGATCAACAATGAGCAGTTCTTC | CASSPPGLAGWINNEQFF
TRBJ2-1 | few | TRBV9 | 16 | NA | TGTGCCAGCAGCGTAGTTTCCAGGAGCTCCTACAATGAGCAGTTCTTC | CASSVVSRSSYNEQFF
TRBJ2-3 | NA | TRBV5-5 | 15 | NA | TGTGCCAGCAGCTTAGAAGGGGTCCTCACGGATACGCAGTATTTT | CASSLEGVLTDTQYF
TRBJ2-7 | NA | TRBV28 | 13 | TRBD1 | TGTGCCAGCACCGGACAGGGCTCCTACGAGCAGTACTTC | CASTGQGSYEQYF
TRBJ1-5 | few | TRBV30 | 13 | TRBD1 | TGTGCCTGGACCTTGGGACAGGGGTGGCCCCAGCATTTT | CAWTLGQGWPQHF